This T cell receptor beta chain was recovered during a study of OX40 agonist ivuxolimab in advanced cancers. The data were produced by immunoSEQ multiplex PCR, yet TCRdb's version contains in-frame clones alone and is incomplete. This sample yields about 50,000 clones, of which roughly 80% are seen a single time; about 1% belongs to the top ten. CDR1 and CDR2 from the germline V gene are KGHSH and LQKENI. V was trimmed by 3 bases and J by 3 bases, leaving 12 bases between them. This CDR3 region has 15 residues. The receptor was isolated from an adult with an advanced solid tumor such as melanoma, head and neck, liver or kidney cancer. The input for sequencing was CD4+ or CD8+ T cells sorted from blood, taken in a trial of the OX40 agonist ivuxolimab. The chain joins TRBV18 to TRBJ1-5, with D perhaps matching TRBD1 (5 bases). The CDR3 DNA reads as TGTGCCAGCTCACCGACCGACAGTAACAATCAGCCCCAGCATTTT. Its protein is CASSPTDSNNQPQHF.